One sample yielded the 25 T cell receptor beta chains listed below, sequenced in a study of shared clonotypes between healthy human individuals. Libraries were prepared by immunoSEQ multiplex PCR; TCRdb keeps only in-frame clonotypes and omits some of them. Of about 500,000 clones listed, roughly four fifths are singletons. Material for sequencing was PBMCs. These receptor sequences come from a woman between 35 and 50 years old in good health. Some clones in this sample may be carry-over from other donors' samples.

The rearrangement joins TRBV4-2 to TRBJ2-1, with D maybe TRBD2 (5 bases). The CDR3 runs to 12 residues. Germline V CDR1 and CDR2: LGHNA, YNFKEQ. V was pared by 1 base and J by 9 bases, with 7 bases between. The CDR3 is CASSQGGLEQFF. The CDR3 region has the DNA TGTGCCAGCAGCCAAGGAGGACTTGAGCAGTTCTTC.

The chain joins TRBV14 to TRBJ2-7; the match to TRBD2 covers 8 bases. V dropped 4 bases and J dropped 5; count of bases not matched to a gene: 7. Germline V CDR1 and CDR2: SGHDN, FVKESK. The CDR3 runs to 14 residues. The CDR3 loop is CASSLDGTRNEQYF. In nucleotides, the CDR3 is TGTGCCAGCAGCCTGGACGGGACTAGAAACGAGCAGTACTTC.

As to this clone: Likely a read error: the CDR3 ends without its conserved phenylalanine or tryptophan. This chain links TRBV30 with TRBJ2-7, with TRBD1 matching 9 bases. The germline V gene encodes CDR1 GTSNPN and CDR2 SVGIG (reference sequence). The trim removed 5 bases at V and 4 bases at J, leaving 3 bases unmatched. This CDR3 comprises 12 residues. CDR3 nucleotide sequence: TGTGCCTGGGCCGGACAGGGGTACGAGCAGTACTCC. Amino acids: CAWAGQGYEQYS.

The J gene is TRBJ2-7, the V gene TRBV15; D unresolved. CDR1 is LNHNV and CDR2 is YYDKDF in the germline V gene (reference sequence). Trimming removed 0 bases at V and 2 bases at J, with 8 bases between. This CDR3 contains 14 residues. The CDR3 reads CATSRDMAAYEQYF. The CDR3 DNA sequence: TGTGCCACCAGCAGAGATATGGCGGCCTACGAGCAGTACTTC. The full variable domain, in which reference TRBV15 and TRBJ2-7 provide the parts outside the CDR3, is DAMVIQNPRYQVTQFGKPVTLSCSQTLNHNVMYWYQQKSSQAPKLLFHYYDKDFNNEADTPDNFQSRRPNTSFCFLDIRSPGLGDTAMYLCATSRDMAAYEQYFGPGTRLTVT.

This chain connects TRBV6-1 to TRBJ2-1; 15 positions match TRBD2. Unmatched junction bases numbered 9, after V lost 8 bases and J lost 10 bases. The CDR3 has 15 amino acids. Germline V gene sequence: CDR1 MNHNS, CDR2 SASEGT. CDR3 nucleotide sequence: TGTGCCAGCTCTGGGGTGGGACTAGCGGGAGGAGAGCAGTTCTTC. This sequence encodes CASSGVGLAGGEQFF.

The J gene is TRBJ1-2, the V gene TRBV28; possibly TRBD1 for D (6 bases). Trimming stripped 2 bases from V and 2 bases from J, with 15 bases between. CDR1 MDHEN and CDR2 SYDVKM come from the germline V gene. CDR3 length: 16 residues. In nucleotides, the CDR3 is TGTGCCAGCAGTTTAACGGGTGGGGGCGAGAACTATGGCTACACCTTC. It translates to CASSLTGGGENYGYTF.

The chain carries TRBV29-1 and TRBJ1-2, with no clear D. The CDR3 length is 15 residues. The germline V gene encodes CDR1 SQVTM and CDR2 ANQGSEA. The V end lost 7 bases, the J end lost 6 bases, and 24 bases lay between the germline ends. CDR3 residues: CSGRNKDPRGHGYTF. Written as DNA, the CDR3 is TGCAGCGGCCGAAATAAAGACCCCCGAGGGCATGGCTACACCTTC.

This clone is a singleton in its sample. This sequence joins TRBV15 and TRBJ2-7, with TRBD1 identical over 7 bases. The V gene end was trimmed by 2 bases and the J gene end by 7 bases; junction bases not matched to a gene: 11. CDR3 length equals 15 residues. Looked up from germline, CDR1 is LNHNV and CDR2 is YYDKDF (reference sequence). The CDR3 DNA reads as TGTGCCACCAGCAGAACGAGAGGCCCCAGGGGGGAGCAGTACTTC. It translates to CATSRTRGPRGEQYF. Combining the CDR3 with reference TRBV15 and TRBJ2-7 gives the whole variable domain DAMVIQNPRYQVTQFGKPVTLSCSQTLNHNVMYWYQQKSSQAPKLLFHYYDKDFNNEADTPDNFQSRRPNTSFCFLDIRSPGLGDTAMYLCATSRTRGPRGEQYFGPGTRLTVT.

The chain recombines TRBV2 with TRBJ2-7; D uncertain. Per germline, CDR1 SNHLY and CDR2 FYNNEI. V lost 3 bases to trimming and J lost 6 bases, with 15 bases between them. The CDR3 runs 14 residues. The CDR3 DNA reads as TGTGCCAGCAGTGAGATAACCACCGCAACCGAGCAGTACTTC. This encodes CASSEITTATEQYF.

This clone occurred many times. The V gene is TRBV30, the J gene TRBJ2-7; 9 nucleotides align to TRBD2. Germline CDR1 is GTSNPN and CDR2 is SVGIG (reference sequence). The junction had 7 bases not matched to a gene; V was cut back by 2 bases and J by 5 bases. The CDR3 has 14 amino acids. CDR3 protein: CAWSRGRALDEQYF. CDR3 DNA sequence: TGTGCCTGGAGTCGCGGGAGGGCCCTCGACGAGCAGTACTTC.

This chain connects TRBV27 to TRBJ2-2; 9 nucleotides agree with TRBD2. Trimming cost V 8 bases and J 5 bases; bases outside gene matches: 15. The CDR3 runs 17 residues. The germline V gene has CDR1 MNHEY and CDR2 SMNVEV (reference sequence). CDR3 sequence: CASCLHGAAGGTGELFF. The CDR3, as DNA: TGTGCCAGCTGCCTTCACGGGGCAGCGGGAGGTACCGGGGAGCTGTTTTTT.

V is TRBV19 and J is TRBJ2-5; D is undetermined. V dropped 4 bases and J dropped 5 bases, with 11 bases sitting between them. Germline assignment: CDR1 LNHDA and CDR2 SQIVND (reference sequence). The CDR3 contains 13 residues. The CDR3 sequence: CASSTEGWETQYF. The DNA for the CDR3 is TGTGCCAGTAGTACGGAAGGTTGGGAGACCCAGTACTTC.

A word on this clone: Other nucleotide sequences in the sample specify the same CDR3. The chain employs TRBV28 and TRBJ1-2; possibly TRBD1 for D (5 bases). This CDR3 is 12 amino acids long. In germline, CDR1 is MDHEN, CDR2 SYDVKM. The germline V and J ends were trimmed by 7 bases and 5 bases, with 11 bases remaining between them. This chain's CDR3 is CASTLGGYGYTF. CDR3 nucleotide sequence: TGTGCCAGCACCCTGGGGGGTTATGGCTACACCTTC.

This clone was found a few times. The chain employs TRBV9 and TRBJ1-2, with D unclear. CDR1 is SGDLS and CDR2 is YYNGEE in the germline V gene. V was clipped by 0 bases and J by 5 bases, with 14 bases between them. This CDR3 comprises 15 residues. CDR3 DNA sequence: TGTGCCAGCAGCGTAGGTGGGAGGATTGAGTATGGCTACACCTTC. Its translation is CASSVGGRIEYGYTF.

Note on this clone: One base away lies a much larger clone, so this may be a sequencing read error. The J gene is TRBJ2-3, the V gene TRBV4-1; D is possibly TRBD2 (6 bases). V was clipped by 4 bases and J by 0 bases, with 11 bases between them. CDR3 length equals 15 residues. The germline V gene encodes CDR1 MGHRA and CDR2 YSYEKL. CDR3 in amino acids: CASSLWGLSTDTQYF. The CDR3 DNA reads TGCGCCAGCAGCCTCTGGGGACTTAGCACAGATACGCAGTATTTT.

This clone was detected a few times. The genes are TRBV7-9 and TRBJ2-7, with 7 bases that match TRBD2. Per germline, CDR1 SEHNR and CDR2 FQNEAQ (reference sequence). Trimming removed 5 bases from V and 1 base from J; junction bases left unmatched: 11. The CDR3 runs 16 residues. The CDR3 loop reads CASSLLGGAASYEQYF. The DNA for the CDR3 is TGTGCCAGCAGCCTCTTGGGAGGGGCGGCGTCCTACGAGCAGTACTTC. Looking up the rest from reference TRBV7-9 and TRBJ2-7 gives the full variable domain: DTGVSQNPRHKITKRGQNVTFRCDPISEHNRLYWYRQTLGQGPEFLTYFQNEAQLEKSRLLSDRFSAERPKGSFSTLEIQRTEQGDSAMYLCASSLLGGAASYEQYFGPGTRLTVT.

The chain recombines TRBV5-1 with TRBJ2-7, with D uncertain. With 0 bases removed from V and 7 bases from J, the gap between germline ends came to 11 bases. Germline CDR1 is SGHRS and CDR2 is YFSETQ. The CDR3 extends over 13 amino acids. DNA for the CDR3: TGCGCCAGCAGCTTGGACCCCCAAGGGGAGCAGTACTTC. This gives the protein CASSLDPQGEQYF.

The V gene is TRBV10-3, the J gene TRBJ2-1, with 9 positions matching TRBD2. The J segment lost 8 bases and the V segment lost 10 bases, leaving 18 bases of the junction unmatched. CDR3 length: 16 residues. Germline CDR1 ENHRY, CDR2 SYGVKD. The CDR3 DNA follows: TGTGCCACAAAAAGGGCTAGCGGGAACGAGGGGTATGAGCAGTTCTTC. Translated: CATKRASGNEGYEQFF.

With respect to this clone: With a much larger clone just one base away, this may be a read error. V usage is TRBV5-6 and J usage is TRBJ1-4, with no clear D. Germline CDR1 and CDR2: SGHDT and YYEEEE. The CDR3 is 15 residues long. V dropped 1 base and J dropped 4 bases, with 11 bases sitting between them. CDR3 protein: CASSLSSGINEKLFF. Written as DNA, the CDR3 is TGTGCCAGCAGCTTGTCTTCGGGAATTAATGAAAAACTGTTTTTT.

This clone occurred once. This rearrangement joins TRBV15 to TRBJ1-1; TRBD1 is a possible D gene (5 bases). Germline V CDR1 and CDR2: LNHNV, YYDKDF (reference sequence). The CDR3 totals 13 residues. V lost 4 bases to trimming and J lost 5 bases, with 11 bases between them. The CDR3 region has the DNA TGTGCCACCAGCACCCCGGGGGGGACTGAAGCTTTCTTT. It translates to CATSTPGGTEAFF. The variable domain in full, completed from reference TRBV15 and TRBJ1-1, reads DAMVIQNPRYQVTQFGKPVTLSCSQTLNHNVMYWYQQKSSQAPKLLFHYYDKDFNNEADTPDNFQSRRPNTSFCFLDIRSPGLGDTAMYLCATSTPGGTEAFFGQGTRLTVV.

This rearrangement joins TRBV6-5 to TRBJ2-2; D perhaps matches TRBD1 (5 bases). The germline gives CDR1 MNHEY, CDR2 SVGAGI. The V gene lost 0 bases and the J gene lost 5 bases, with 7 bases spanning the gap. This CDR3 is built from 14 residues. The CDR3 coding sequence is TGTGCCAGCAGTTACTCAGGGGCTACCGGGGAGCTGTTTTTT. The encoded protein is CASSYSGATGELFF.

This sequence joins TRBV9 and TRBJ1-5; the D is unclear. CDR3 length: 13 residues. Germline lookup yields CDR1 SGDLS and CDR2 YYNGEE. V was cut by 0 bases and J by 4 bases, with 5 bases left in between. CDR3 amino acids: CASSVGENQPQHF. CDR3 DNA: TGTGCCAGCAGCGTAGGAGAGAATCAGCCCCAGCATTTT.

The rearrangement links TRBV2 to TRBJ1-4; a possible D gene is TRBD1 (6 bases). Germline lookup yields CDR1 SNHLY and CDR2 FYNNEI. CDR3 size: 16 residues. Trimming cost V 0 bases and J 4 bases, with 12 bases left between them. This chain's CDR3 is CASSEAQTGLNEKLFF. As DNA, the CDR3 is TGTGCCAGCAGTGAAGCGCAGACAGGACTTAATGAAAAACTGTTTTTT.

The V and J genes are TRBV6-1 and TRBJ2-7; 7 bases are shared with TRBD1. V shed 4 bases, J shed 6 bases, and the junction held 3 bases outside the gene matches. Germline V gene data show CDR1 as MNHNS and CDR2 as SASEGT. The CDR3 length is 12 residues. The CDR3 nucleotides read TGTGCCAGCAGTGGACAGGGCATCGAGCAGTACTTC. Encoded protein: CASSGQGIEQYF.

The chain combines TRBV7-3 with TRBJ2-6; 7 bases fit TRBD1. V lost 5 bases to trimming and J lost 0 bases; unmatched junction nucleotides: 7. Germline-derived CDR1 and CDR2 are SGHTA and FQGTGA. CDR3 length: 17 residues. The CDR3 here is CASSPRDRGSGANVLTF. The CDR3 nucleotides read TGTGCCAGCAGCCCCCGGGACAGAGGCTCTGGGGCCAACGTCCTGACTTTC.